This T cell receptor beta chain was recovered during a study of OX40 agonist ivuxolimab in advanced cancers. Study-wide background: People who had prior anti-PD-1, anti-PD-L1 or anti-CTLA-4 therapy could take part, and less than 50% had some.

The germline V and J ends were trimmed by 0 bases and 6 bases, with 15 bases remaining between them. Germline CDR1 is SGHRS and CDR2 is YFSETQ. The CDR3 spans 15 residues. Cycle 7 day 1, cycle 4 day 1, and baseline were the timepoints at which blood was sampled. Whole-study results and caveats: Antigen specificity was not determined for the expanded peripheral T cells.

TCRdb's table, derived via immunoSEQ multiplex PCR, lists solely in-frame clones and lacks some. The data show about 86,000 clones, 87% seen once. This clone was seen just once. Its antigen is not identified. The sequence came from an adult with an advanced solid tumor such as melanoma, head and neck, liver or kidney cancer. Material: CD4+ or CD8+ T cells sorted from blood, obtained in a trial of the OX40 agonist ivuxolimab. The V and J genes are TRBV5-1 and TRBJ1-1; D perhaps matches TRBD1 (6 bases). CDR3 in DNA: TGCGCCAGCAGCTTGGTACAGGGAGGATTCTCTGAAGCTTTCTTT. Residues: CASSLVQGGFSEAFF.